This is a list of T cell receptor beta chains from one sample in a study of blood T cell repertoires in COVID-19. Here immunoSEQ multiplex PCR was the method, and the copy in TCRdb shows in-frame clones only, minus some. The sample holds about 120,000 clones; roughly 85% are singletons and the top ten take about 4.5%. What was sequenced was peripheral blood. The source of these receptors is a man aged 35 to 55 with acute or convalescent COVID-19. The CDR3 runs from the conserved cysteine through the conserved F or W. D genes are given only for firm matches. Clone sizes are given selectively: once, few, many, or a class where the clone is expanded.

CDR3,DNA,size,J,V,D
CASSKADRGREKLFF,TGCGCCAGCAGCAAGGCGGACAGGGGGCGTGAAAAACTGTTTTTT,NA,TRBJ1-4,TRBV5-1,TRBD1
CASSPWTESYGYTF,TGTGCCAGCAGTCCCTGGACTGAAAGCTATGGCTACACCTTC,NA,TRBJ1-2,TRBV6-5,NA
CASSAGTHFEAFF,TGTGCCAGCAGTGCCGGGACTCATTTTGAAGCTTTCTTT,NA,TRBJ1-1,TRBV12-3/TRBV12-4,NA
CAWSPTGITNYGYTF,TGTGCCTGGAGTCCAACAGGGATAACCAACTATGGCTACACCTTC,NA,TRBJ1-2,TRBV30,NA
CASSQADRTGYTF,TGTGCCAGCAGCCAGGCCGACAGGACTGGCTACACCTTC,NA,TRBJ1-2,TRBV3-1/TRBV3-2,NA
CASSYLAPFAEAFF,TGTGCCAGCAGTTATCTGGCCCCTTTCGCTGAAGCTTTCTTT,once,TRBJ1-1,TRBV6-2/TRBV6-3,NA
CASSLGLARTSSYNEQFF,TGTGCCAGCAGCTTAGGACTAGCGCGGACGAGCTCCTACAATGAGCAGTTCTTC,NA,TRBJ2-1,TRBV11-3,TRBD2
CASSRDLSPNQPQHF,TGTGCCAGCAGCCGGGATTTGTCCCCCAATCAGCCCCAGCATTTT,NA,TRBJ1-5,TRBV27,NA
CASSQRTSATDTQYF,TGCGCCAGCAGCCAGAGGACTAGCGCCACAGATACGCAGTATTTT,NA,TRBJ2-3,TRBV4-3,TRBD2
CASSRSGGAHNEQFF,TGTGCCAGCAGCCGTAGCGGGGGGGCCCACAATGAGCAGTTCTTC,NA,TRBJ2-1,TRBV7-8,TRBD2
CASSTFGTTKETQYF,TGTGCCAGCAGCACCTTCGGGACAACTAAAGAGACCCAGTACTTC,NA,TRBJ2-5,TRBV9,NA
CAWTRTGGIDEQFF,TGTGCCTGGACTAGGACAGGGGGCATCGATGAGCAGTTCTTC,NA,TRBJ2-1,TRBV30,TRBD1
CASGLTPGGSHEKLFF,TGTGCTAGTGGTTTGACCCCCGGGGGATCTCATGAAAAACTGTTTTTT,once,TRBJ1-4,TRBV12-5,NA
CASSLSTGVLNYGYTF,TGTGCCAGCAGCTTATCAACAGGCGTTCTAAACTATGGCTACACCTTC,NA,TRBJ1-2,TRBV11-2,NA
CASSLGTSGIVPYNEQFF,TGTGCCAGCAGCCTAGGGACTAGCGGGATTGTTCCTTACAATGAGCAGTTCTTC,NA,TRBJ2-1,TRBV27,TRBD2
CASSFGAAIRTEAFF,TGTGCCAGCAGTTTTGGTGCGGCGATTCGGACTGAAGCTTTCTTT,NA,TRBJ1-1,TRBV27,NA
CASSQGVAASTGELFF,TGTGCCAGCAGCCAAGGTGTAGCGGCGAGCACCGGGGAGCTGTTTTTT,NA,TRBJ2-2,TRBV4-2,NA
CASRAGPEAFF,TGTGCCAGTAGGGCGGGGCCTGAAGCTTTCTTT,NA,TRBJ1-1,TRBV19,NA
CASSPTATGGGDEQYF,TGTGCCAGCAGCCCCACCGCCACGGGAGGAGGGGACGAGCAGTACTTC,NA,TRBJ2-7,TRBV9,TRBD2
CAQGRVDSEAFF,TGTGCCCAAGGGAGGGTAGACTCTGAAGCTTTCTTT,once,TRBJ1-1,TRBV9,NA
CASSDGTSYEQYF,TGTGCCAGCAGTGACGGGACTAGCTACGAGCAGTACTTC,few,TRBJ2-7,TRBV6-4,TRBD2
CASSLGENTEAFF,TGTGCCAGCAGTTTAGGAGAGAACACTGAAGCTTTCTTT,once,TRBJ1-1,TRBV12-3/TRBV12-4,NA
CASSARTGTGGNQPQHF,TGTGCCAGCAGTGCGAGGACCGGGACAGGGGGTAATCAGCCCCAGCATTTT,once,TRBJ1-5,TRBV2,TRBD1
CASSISRVSAPLHF,TGTGCCAGCAGCATTTCCAGGGTAAGTGCACCCCTCCACTTT,once,TRBJ1-6,TRBV6-4,NA
CASGAEEGTQYF,TGTGCCAGTGGGGCGGAGGAGGGGACCCAGTACTTC,NA,TRBJ2-5,TRBV11-2,NA
CAWSVRGSYNEQFF,TGTGCCTGGAGTGTAAGGGGGAGTTACAATGAGCAGTTCTTC,NA,TRBJ2-1,TRBV30,NA
CASSTTGTSDSPLHF,TGCGCCAGCAGCACTACCGGGACATCGGATTCACCCCTCCACTTT,NA,TRBJ1-6,TRBV4-1,NA
CASSIVFGQGAATNYGYTF,TGTGCCAGTAGTATAGTTTTTGGACAGGGAGCCGCCACTAACTATGGCTACACCTTC,NA,TRBJ1-2,TRBV19,TRBD1
CASSGTGKNFEAFF,TGTGCCAGCTCAGGGACAGGGAAGAACTTTGAAGCTTTCTTT,NA,TRBJ1-1,TRBV18,TRBD1
CASSGSGTANEKLFF,TGTGCCAGCAGCGGTAGCGGGACAGCTAATGAAAAACTGTTTTTT,NA,TRBJ1-4,TRBV7-2,TRBD1
CASSLAQGSTGELFF,TGCGCCAGCAGCTTGGCTCAGGGGAGCACCGGGGAGCTGTTTTTT,few,TRBJ2-2,TRBV5-1,NA
CASTKTSGGISYNEQFF,TGTGCCAGCACCAAGACTAGCGGGGGAATCTCCTACAATGAGCAGTTCTTC,NA,TRBJ2-1,TRBV11-2,TRBD2
CASSQQGSTDTQYF,TGTGCCAGCAGCCAACAGGGAAGCACAGATACGCAGTATTTT,NA,TRBJ2-3,TRBV7-9,NA
CASTGTTGRTQYF,TGTGCCAGCACCGGGACTACCGGTCGGACCCAGTACTTC,NA,TRBJ2-5,TRBV2,TRBD2
CASSQYILSGGPEAFF,TGTGCCAGCAGCCAATACATCCTATCGGGGGGCCCTGAAGCTTTCTTT,few,TRBJ1-1,TRBV3-1/TRBV3-2,NA
CASTKGQKKLFF,TGTGCCAGCACCAAGGGGCAGAAAAAACTGTTTTTT,NA,TRBJ1-4,TRBV2,NA
CASSFPGVNTEAFF,TGTGCCAGTAGTTTTCCAGGGGTGAACACTGAAGCTTTCTTT,NA,TRBJ1-1,TRBV19,NA
CASREESYNSPLHF,TGTGCCAGCAGAGAAGAGAGCTATAATTCACCCCTCCACTTT,NA,TRBJ1-6,TRBV6-4,NA
CASSSSLGTGSLSSYNEQFF,TGCGCCAGCAGCTCTTCGCTGGGGACAGGGTCCCTAAGCTCCTACAATGAGCAGTTCTTC,NA,TRBJ2-1,TRBV5-1,TRBD1
CASSLEVVSREKLFF,TGTGCCAGCAGCCTGGAGGTAGTATCGAGAGAAAAACTGTTTTTT,NA,TRBJ1-4,TRBV3-1/TRBV3-2,NA
CAWRRGQIILASGGYTF,TGTGCCTGGAGAAGAGGTCAAATAATTTTAGCCTCTGGTGGCTACACCTTC,once,TRBJ1-2,TRBV30,NA
CAVRKGDPRSPLHF,TGTGCCGTCCGAAAGGGGGACCCGAGGTCACCCCTCCACTTT,NA,TRBJ1-6,TRBV6-5,NA
CASSPRTSGSSGQFF,TGTGCCAGCAGCCCGCGGACTAGCGGGAGTTCAGGGCAGTTCTTC,NA,TRBJ2-1,TRBV9,TRBD2
CASSRGVTGELFF,TGTGCCAGCAGCCGTGGAGTGACCGGGGAGCTGTTTTTT,NA,TRBJ2-2,TRBV5-4,NA
CASRDRGLTDTQYF,TGTGCCAGCAGGGACAGGGGCCTGACAGATACGCAGTATTTT,NA,TRBJ2-3,TRBV6-6,TRBD1
CASSLEGGTGPSYTF,TGTGCCAGCAGCTTGGAAGGCGGGACAGGGCCCAGCTACACCTTC,NA,TRBJ1-2,TRBV5-6,TRBD1
CAWSWSEKLFF,TGTGCCTGGAGCTGGAGCGAAAAACTGTTTTTT,NA,TRBJ1-4,TRBV30,NA
CASRAGGPTDTQYF,TGTGCCAGCAGGGCGGGGGGGCCGACAGATACGCAGTATTTT,few,TRBJ2-3,TRBV3-1/TRBV3-2,TRBD2